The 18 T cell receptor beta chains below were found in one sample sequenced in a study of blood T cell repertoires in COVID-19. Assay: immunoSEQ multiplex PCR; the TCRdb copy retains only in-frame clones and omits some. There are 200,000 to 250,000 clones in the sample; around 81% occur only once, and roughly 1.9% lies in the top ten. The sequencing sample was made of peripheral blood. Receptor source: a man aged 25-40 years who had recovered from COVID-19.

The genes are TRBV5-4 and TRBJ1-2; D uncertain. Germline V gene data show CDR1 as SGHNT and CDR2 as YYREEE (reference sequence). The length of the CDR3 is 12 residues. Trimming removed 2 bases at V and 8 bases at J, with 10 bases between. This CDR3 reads CASSLQVGGYTF. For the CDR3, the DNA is TGTGCCAGCAGCTTACAAGTTGGCGGCTACACCTTC.

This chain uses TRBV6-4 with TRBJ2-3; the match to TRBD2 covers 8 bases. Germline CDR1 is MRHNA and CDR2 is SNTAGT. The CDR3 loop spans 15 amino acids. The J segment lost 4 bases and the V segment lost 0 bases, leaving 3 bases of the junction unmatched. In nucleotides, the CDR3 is TGTGCCAGCAGTGACTCAAGCGGGAGCGCAGATACGCAGTATTTT. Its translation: CASSDSSGSADTQYF.

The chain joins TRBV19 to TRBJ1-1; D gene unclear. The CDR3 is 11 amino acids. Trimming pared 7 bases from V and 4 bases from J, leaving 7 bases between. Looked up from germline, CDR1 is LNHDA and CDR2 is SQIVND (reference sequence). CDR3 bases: TGTGCCAGTATTCTCTTCACTGAAGCTTTCTTT. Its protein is CASILFTEAFF.

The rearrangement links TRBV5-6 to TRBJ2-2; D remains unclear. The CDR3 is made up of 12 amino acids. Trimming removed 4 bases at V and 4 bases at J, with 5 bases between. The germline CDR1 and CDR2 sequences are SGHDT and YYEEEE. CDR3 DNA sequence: TGTGCCAGCAGCCCCCGCACCGGGGAGCTGTTTTTT. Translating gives CASSPRTGELFF.

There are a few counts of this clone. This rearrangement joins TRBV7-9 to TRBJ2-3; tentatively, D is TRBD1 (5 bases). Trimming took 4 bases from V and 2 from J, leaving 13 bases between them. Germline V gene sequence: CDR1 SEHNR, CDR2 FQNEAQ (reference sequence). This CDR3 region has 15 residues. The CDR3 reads CASSWGPTDTDTQYF. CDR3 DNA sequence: TGTGCCAGCAGCTGGGGCCCGACAGACACAGATACGCAGTATTTT.

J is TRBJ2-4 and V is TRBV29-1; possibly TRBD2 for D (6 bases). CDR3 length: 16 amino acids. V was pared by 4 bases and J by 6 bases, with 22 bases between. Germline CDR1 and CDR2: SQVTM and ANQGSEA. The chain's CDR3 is CSVAGQPTGERNIQYF. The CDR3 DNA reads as TGCAGCGTTGCAGGGCAGCCAACGGGGGAGCGAAACATTCAGTACTTC.

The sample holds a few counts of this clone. The CDR3 DNA reads TGTGCCAGCAGCTCAGAGACAGACTCCTACGAGCAGTACTTC. It specifies CASSSETDSYEQYF. The chain combines TRBV7-9 with TRBJ2-7, with a possible D match to TRBD1 (5 bases). V lost 4 bases and J 0 bases, leaving 10 bases between the germline ends. Per germline, CDR1 SEHNR and CDR2 FQNEAQ (reference sequence). This CDR3 spans 14 amino acids.

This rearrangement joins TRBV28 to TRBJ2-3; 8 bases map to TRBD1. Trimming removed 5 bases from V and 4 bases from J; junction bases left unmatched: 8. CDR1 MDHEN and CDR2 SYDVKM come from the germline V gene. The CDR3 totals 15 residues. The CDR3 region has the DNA TGTGCCAGCAGTCTGGGGGCAGGGGGCCCAGATACGCAGTATTTT. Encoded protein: CASSLGAGGPDTQYF.

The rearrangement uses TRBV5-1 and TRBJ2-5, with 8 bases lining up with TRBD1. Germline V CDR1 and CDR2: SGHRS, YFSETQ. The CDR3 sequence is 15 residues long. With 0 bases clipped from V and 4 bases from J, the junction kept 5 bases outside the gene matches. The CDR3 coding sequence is TGCGCCAGCAGCTTGGGGACAGGGAACTTAGAGACCCAGTACTTC. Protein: CASSLGTGNLETQYF.

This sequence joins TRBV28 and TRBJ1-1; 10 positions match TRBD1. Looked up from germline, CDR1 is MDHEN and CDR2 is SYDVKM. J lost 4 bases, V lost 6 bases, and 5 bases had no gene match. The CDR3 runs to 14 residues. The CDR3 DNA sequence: TGTGCCAGCAGAAGGACAGGGGGTTTCACTGAAGCTTTCTTT. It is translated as CASRRTGGFTEAFF.

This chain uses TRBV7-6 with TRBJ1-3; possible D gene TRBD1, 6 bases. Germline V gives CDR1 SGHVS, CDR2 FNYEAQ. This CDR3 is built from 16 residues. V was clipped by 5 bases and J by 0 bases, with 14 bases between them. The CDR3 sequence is CASSLDRQSSGNTIYF. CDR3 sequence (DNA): TGTGCCAGCAGCCTAGACAGGCAAAGCTCTGGAAACACCATATATTTT.

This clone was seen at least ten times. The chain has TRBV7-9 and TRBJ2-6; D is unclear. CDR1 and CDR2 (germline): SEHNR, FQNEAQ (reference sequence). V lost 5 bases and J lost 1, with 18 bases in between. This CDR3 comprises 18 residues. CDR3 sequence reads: CASSTRPQATSGANVLTF. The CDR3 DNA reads TGTGCCAGCAGCACACGCCCCCAAGCGACGTCTGGGGCCAACGTCCTGACTTTC.

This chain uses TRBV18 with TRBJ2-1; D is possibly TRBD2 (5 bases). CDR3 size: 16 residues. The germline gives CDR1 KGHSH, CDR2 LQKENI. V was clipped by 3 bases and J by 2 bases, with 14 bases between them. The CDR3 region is CASSPRRERAYNEQFF. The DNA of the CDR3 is TGTGCCAGCTCACCCCGGCGAGAGAGGGCCTACAATGAGCAGTTCTTC.

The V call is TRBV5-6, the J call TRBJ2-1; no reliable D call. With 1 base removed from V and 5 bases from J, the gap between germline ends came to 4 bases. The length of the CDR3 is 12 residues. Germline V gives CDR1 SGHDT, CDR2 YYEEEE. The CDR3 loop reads CASSLINNEQFF. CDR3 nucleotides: TGTGCCAGCAGCTTGATTAACAATGAGCAGTTCTTC.

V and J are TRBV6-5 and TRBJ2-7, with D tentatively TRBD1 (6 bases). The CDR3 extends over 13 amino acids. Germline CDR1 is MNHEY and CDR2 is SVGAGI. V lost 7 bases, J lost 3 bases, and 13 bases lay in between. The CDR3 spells CASKKDSHYEQYF. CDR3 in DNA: TGTGCCAGCAAGAAGGACAGTCACTACGAGCAGTACTTC.

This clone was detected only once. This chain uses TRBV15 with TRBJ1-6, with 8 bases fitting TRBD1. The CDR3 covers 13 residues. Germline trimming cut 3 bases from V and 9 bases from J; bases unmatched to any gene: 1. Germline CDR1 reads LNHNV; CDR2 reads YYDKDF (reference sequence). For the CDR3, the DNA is TGTGCCACCAGCAGGGACAGGGCTTCACCCCTCCACTTT. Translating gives CATSRDRASPLHF.

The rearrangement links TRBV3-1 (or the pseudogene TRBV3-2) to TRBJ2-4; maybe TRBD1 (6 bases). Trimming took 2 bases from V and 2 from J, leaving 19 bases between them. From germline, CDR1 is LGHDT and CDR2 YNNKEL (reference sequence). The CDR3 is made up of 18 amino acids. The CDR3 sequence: CASSQTIPRTASKNIQYF. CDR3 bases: TGTGCCAGCAGCCAAACGATACCCCGGACAGCCTCCAAAAACATTCAGTACTTC.

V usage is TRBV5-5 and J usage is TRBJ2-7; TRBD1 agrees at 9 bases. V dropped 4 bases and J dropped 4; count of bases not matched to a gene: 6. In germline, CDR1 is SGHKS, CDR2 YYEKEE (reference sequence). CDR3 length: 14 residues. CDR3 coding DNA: TGTGCCAGCAGCGTGGGACAGGGTTGGTACGAGCAGTACTTC. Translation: CASSVGQGWYEQYF.